This TCR beta chain was observed in a study of T-cell memory formation after mild COVID-19. Background on the study: TCR clusters mostly belonged to single donors.

UMIs and sample barcodes were carried by the TCR alpha and TCR beta cDNA libraries that 5'RACE produced using constant-segment primers. TCRdb fed the 5' RACE reads into MiXCR, producing one record per CDR3 protein. The data show 300,000 to 350,000 distinct CDR3 sequences, roughly an eighth seen once. Overall study results and limits: Clones shrinking from day 15 to 85 showed even CD4/CD8 mixes; later expanders tilted CD4+. Contracting CD8+ clones were enriched in EMRA, CD4+ mainly in CM and EM.

A word on this clonotype: Its antigen is unidentified.

The CDR3 is 16 residues long. V shed 0 bases, J shed 2 bases, and the junction held 4 bases outside the gene matches. Germline V gene sequence: CDR1 MNHEY, CDR2 SVGEGT. The chain carries TRBV6-2 or TRBV6-3 and TRBJ2-5; 9 bases map to TRBD1. This TCR was sampled from a man aged 18-30 years who had mild COVID-19 (a few samples of this study predate the infection). Cell type and time point are not known. Sequenced input: PBMCs or a T cell subset sorted from them (not recorded which). The chain's CDR3 is CASSYSTGGDQETQYF. CDR3 nucleotide sequence: TGTGCCAGCAGTTACTCGACAGGGGGGGATCAAGAGACCCAGTACTTC.